This T cell receptor (beta chain) was documented in a study of metastatic and nonmetastatic thyroid tumors. For the study at large: Comparative analysis of repertoires was undertaken across blood and tumor or nodule tissue obtained from malignant and benign thyroid patients.

Under the authors' procedure: To classify distant metastasis in papillary thyroid cancer, a model was built from CDR3 differences across clinicopathological groups. TCRdb redid the clone calls on the PCR reads using MiXCR. The V and J calls come from TCRdb's annotation, not from the publication. The sample contains tens of thousands of clones, roughly 12% of which appear only once. All patients reached thyroid surgery having received no treatment beforehand. The CDR3 totals 11 residues. Germline-derived CDR1 and CDR2 are SGHTA and FQGNSA. V was clipped by 6 bases and J by 10 bases; unmatched bases: 2. Overall study results and limits: Reports indicated that malignant thyroid tumors showed significantly higher TCR beta diversity than benign nodules did, in blood and tumor.

This clone was counted ten times or more. Its specificity is unknown. The receptor was derived from a female donor with papillary thyroid cancer or a benign thyroid nodule (not recorded which). Some clones in this sample may be carry-over from other donors' samples. The chain joins TRBV7-2 to TRBJ2-1; 8 bases agree with TRBD2. Sequences were obtained from blood. DNA for the CDR3: TGTGCCAGCAGAGTAGCGGGGGAGCAGTTCTTC. It encodes CASRVAGEQFF.